These 32 T cell receptor beta chains came from one sample sequenced in a study of metastatic and nonmetastatic thyroid tumors. Each patient came to thyroid surgery without any prior treatment (of any kind). TCRdb redid the clone calls on the PCR reads using MiXCR. Here the sample spans roughly 30,000 clones, around 20% being singletons. Sequences were obtained from blood. These receptors came from a female donor with papillary thyroid cancer or a benign thyroid nodule (not recorded which). Some clones in this sample may be carry-over from other donors' samples.

This clone was picked up many times. This chain uses TRBV20-1 with TRBJ2-3; a weak D match, TRBD1 (6 bases). Trimming removed 7 bases from V and 4 bases from J, with 12 bases in between. Germline V gene sequence: CDR1 DFQATT, CDR2 SNEGSKA (reference sequence). The CDR3 length is 12 residues. The CDR3 bases are TGCAGTGGAAACAGGGCCGCAGATACGCAGTATTTT. This codes for CSGNRAADTQYF.

By share of the sample, this clone is medium-sized. The V gene is TRBV12-3 or TRBV12-4, the J gene TRBJ2-5; 9 positions agree with TRBD2. The CDR3 is 15 amino acids. V trimming: 5 bases; J trimming: 7 bases; junction bases outside the gene matches: 11. The CDR3 coding sequence is TGTGCCAGCAGTGAGCTAGCGGGGCCCATAGGGACCCAGTACTTC. Translating gives CASSELAGPIGTQYF.

The rearrangement uses TRBV5-1 and TRBJ2-7; the D gene is possibly TRBD1 (6 bases). The CDR3 runs to 15 residues. V lost 0 bases to trimming and J lost 13 bases, with 23 bases between them. The germline V gene encodes CDR1 SGHRS and CDR2 YFSETQ. The DNA for the CDR3 is TGCGCCAGCAGCTTGGAGGCCACCTCAGGGGACGATCATTACTTC. This translates into CASSLEATSGDDHYF.

The rearrangement links TRBV2 to TRBJ1-5; D remains ambiguous. The CDR3 spans 13 residues. CDR1 and CDR2 (germline): SNHLY, FYNNEI. With 8 bases removed from V and 3 bases from J, the gap between germline ends came to 11 bases. CDR3 in amino acids: CASSSGDNQPQHF. Here the CDR3 DNA reads TGTGCCAGCTCAAGCGGGGACAATCAGCCCCAGCATTTT.

This chain links TRBV10-3 with TRBJ1-2, with D perhaps matching TRBD1 (6 bases). V was pared by 10 bases and J by 8 bases, with 38 bases between. The CDR3 spans 19 residues. Germline V CDR1 and CDR2: ENHRY, SYGVKD. The CDR3 sequence: CASRPRLAGAGAGYIGYTF. In nucleotides, the CDR3 is TGTGCCAGCAGGCCACGACTAGCGGGGGCTGGGGCAGGGTATATAGGCTACACCTTC.

The table lists this clone with a few counts. J is TRBJ2-6 and V is TRBV18; 14 positions match TRBD2. This CDR3 is built from 20 residues. J gave up 2 bases and V 1 base, and 7 bases lay outside the gene matches. From germline, CDR1 is KGHSH and CDR2 LQKENI. CDR3 coding DNA: TGTGCCAGCTCACCACTCCCCCCGACTAGCGGGGGGGCTGGGGCCAACGTCCTGACTTTC. As protein: CASSPLPPTSGGAGANVLTF.

This CDR3 is CASSSDRVPGELFF. The CDR3 bases are TGCGCCAGCAGCTCGGACAGGGTCCCCGGGGAGCTGTTTTTT. The chain links TRBV5-1 to TRBJ2-2; 8 nucleotides align to TRBD1. Trimming at V came to 3 bases and at J to 6 bases, leaving 4 bases not matched to a gene. Per germline, CDR1 SGHRS and CDR2 YFSETQ. This CDR3 has 14 residues.

This clone showed up many times. The V gene is TRBV10-3, the J gene TRBJ1-2; tentatively, D is TRBD1 (5 bases). V lost 10 bases and J lost 7, with 28 bases in between. Germline values: CDR1 ENHRY, CDR2 SYGVKD. The CDR3 sequence is 16 residues long. The CDR3 DNA follows: TGTGCCACCGGAAGTGCGGTTACGGGGGTCGGGGGTGGCTACACCTTC. Protein product: CATGSAVTGVGGGYTF.

To note about this clone: At one of its ends the junction is not consistent with the germline gene, which may arise from a read error. J is TRBJ2-3 and V is TRBV5-5; D is unresolved. The CDR3 sequence is 15 residues long. Germline V gene data show CDR1 as SGHKS and CDR2 as YYEKEE (reference sequence). The CDR3 reads CASRLNGWSTDTQYF. CDR3 DNA sequence: TGTGCCAGCCGCTTGAATGGTTGGAGCACAGATACGCAGTATTTT.

Many counts were recorded for this clone. The gene calls are TRBV6-2 or TRBV6-3 and TRBJ1-2; perhaps TRBD1 as D (5 bases). The CDR3 loop spans 13 amino acids. The V gene's germline CDR1 is MNHEY and CDR2 SVGEGT. V was shortened by 6 bases and J by 4 bases, with 12 bases between the two germline ends. In DNA form, the CDR3 reads TGTGCCAGCAGCTCCGAGACAGTCTATGGCTACACCTTC. It encodes CASSSETVYGYTF.

This clone occurred many times. This chain uses TRBV27 with TRBJ1-1; D is undetermined. The CDR3 has 14 amino acids. CDR1 MNHEY and CDR2 SMNVEV come from the germline V gene (reference sequence). The V end was cut by 3 bases, the J end by 2 bases, with 10 bases between. The CDR3 loop is CASSFGVRNTEAFF. The CDR3 DNA reads TGTGCCAGCAGTTTTGGGGTTAGAAACACTGAAGCTTTCTTT.

V and J are TRBV20-1 and TRBJ2-1; TRBD2 matches at 16 bases. The V gene end was trimmed by 4 bases and the J gene end by 7 bases; junction bases not matched to a gene: 7. CDR1 is DFQATT and CDR2 is SNEGSKA in the germline V gene (reference sequence). The CDR3 loop spans 16 amino acids. CDR3 DNA sequence: TGCAGTGCTACGGGACTAGCGGGAGGGCCGGCTAATGAGCAGTTCTTC. Translation gives CSATGLAGGPANEQFF.

The chain is built from TRBV6-1 and TRBJ2-1, with 14 bases fitting TRBD2. The CDR3 spans 14 residues. V was clipped by 5 bases and J by 10 bases; unmatched bases: 4. CDR1 and CDR2 from the germline V gene are MNHNS and SASEGT. DNA of the CDR3: TGTGCCAGCAGTCCCGGACTAGCGGGAGGAGAGCAGTTCTTC. Translating gives CASSPGLAGGEQFF.

Many counts were recorded for this clone. The chain has TRBV20-1 and TRBJ2-7; 8 nucleotides line up with TRBD2. The CDR3 is made up of 16 amino acids. The germline gives CDR1 DFQATT, CDR2 SNEGSKA (reference sequence). The V segment lost 3 bases and the J segment 7 bases; nucleotides outside the gene matches: 17. The CDR3 DNA is TGCAGTGCTAGGAAAGGGAGCGGGGGTACCCTGAAGGAGCAGTACTTC. Protein sequence: CSARKGSGGTLKEQYF.

There are many counts of this clone. V is TRBV9 and J is TRBJ2-1, with 7 bases lining up with TRBD2. This CDR3 region has 14 residues. The V gene's germline CDR1 is SGDLS and CDR2 YYNGEE. The V gene end was trimmed by 0 bases and the J gene end by 5 bases; junction bases not matched to a gene: 2. The DNA for the CDR3 is TGTGCCAGCAGCGTAGGTGCGGGAGACAATGAGCAGTTCTTC. This sequence encodes CASSVGAGDNEQFF.

The table lists this clone with a few counts. The CDR3 DNA reads as TGTGCCAGCAGTGAAAGTATACAGGGTACGAATGAGCAGTTCTTC. Its protein product is CASSESIQGTNEQFF. The rearrangement joins TRBV6-1 to TRBJ2-1; TRBD1 might be the D (6 bases). The CDR3 spans 15 residues. Trimming cost V 2 bases and J 7 bases, with 15 bases left between them. Per the germline V gene, CDR1 is MNHNS and CDR2 is SASEGT.

This clone appeared many times. The chain recombines TRBV10-3 with TRBJ2-5; 8 bases agree with TRBD1. This CDR3 spans 15 amino acids. Germline V gene lookup returns CDR1 ENHRY and CDR2 SYGVKD. J was trimmed by 4 bases and V by 4 bases; bases with no gene match: 8. Written as DNA, the CDR3 is TGTGCCATCAGTGGGACGGACAGGGTAGGAGAGACCCAGTACTTC. Its protein product is CAISGTDRVGETQYF.

The table lists this clone with a few counts. The chain employs TRBV10-2 and TRBJ2-1; D may be TRBD1 or TRBD2 (6 bases each). V was trimmed by 6 bases and J by 4 bases, leaving 19 bases between them. CDR3 size: 16 residues. Germline loops: CDR1 WSHSY, CDR2 SAAADI. CDR3 in DNA: TGCGCCAGCAGCGCGGGTCGGGAAGGGGGGTACAATGAGCAGTTCTTC. This translates into CASSAGREGGYNEQFF.

This clone was picked up many times. The rearrangement links TRBV18 to TRBJ1-6; 7 bases align to TRBD1. The CDR3 runs to 13 residues. Per the germline V gene, CDR1 is KGHSH and CDR2 is LQKENI. V gave up 5 bases and J gave up 7 bases; unmatched junction bases: 2. The CDR3 sequence is CASSGTENSPLHF. CDR3 bases: TGTGCCAGCTCAGGGACAGAGAATTCACCCCTCCACTTT. The full variable domain, its missing parts supplied by reference TRBV18 and TRBJ1-6, is NAGVMQNPRHLVRRRGQEARLRCSPMKGHSHVYWYRQLPEEGLKFMVYLQKENIIDESGMPKERFSAEFPKEGPSILRIQQVVRGDSAAYFCASSGTENSPLHFGNGTRLTVT.

This clone showed up just a few times. The chain is built from TRBV25-1 and TRBJ2-3; D possibly uses TRBD1 or TRBD2 (5 bases each). This CDR3 has 15 residues. CDR1 and CDR2 (germline): MGHDK, SYGVNS. Trimming stripped 2 bases from V and 2 bases from J, with 11 bases between. The CDR3: CASSEVGVHTDTQYF. Here the CDR3 DNA reads TGTGCCAGCAGTGAAGTGGGGGTCCACACAGATACGCAGTATTTT.

This clone turned up a few times. The rearrangement links TRBV5-4 to TRBJ1-4, with 7 nucleotides matching TRBD1. The V segment lost 3 bases and the J segment 5 bases; nucleotides outside the gene matches: 7. The CDR3 spans 15 residues. Germline loops: CDR1 SGHNT, CDR2 YYREEE (reference sequence). The DNA for the CDR3 is TGTGCCAGCAGCTCGAACAGGGGATTGAATGAAAAACTGTTTTTT. It encodes CASSSNRGLNEKLFF.

The chain recombines TRBV7-9 with TRBJ1-4, with TRBD1 matching over 9 bases. The V gene's germline CDR1 is SEHNR and CDR2 FQNEAQ (reference sequence). The V segment lost 4 bases and the J segment 8 bases; nucleotides outside the gene matches: 11. This CDR3 contains 16 residues. This CDR3 is CASSSTGGEIYEKLFF. The CDR3 DNA reads as TGTGCCAGCAGCTCCACAGGGGGCGAGATTTACGAAAAACTGTTTTTT.

This clone was seen ten or more times. This chain links TRBV28 with TRBJ1-3, with D unclear. This CDR3 region has 14 residues. The V gene's germline CDR1 is MDHEN and CDR2 SYDVKM. V lost 2 bases to trimming and J lost 0 bases, with 5 bases between them. The CDR3 region has the DNA TGTGCCAGCAGTTTAGCAGACTCTGGAAACACCATATATTTT. This encodes CASSLADSGNTIYF. The full variable domain, rest sourced from reference TRBV28 and TRBJ1-3, is DVKVTQSSRYLVKRTGEKVFLECVQDMDHENMFWYRQDPGLGLRLIYFSYDVKMKEKGDIPEGYSVSREKKERFSLILESASTNQTSMYLCASSLADSGNTIYFGEGSWLTVV.

At least ten counts were recorded for this clone. The chain employs TRBV4-3 and TRBJ1-3; D may be TRBD1 (5 bases). CDR3 length: 16 residues. CDR1 and CDR2 from the germline V gene are LGHNA and YSLEER. The V end was cut by 0 bases, the J end by 0 bases, with 9 bases between. The CDR3 is CASSQDQGFSGNTIYF. CDR3 sequence (DNA): TGCGCCAGCAGCCAAGATCAGGGATTCTCTGGAAACACCATATATTTT.

This clone was recorded at least ten times. The chain uses TRBV2 and TRBJ2-1; D gene unclear. V was trimmed by 2 bases and J by 10 bases, leaving 6 bases between them. The CDR3 spans 11 residues. Germline V gene data show CDR1 as SNHLY and CDR2 as FYNNEI. The CDR3 DNA follows: TGTGCCAGCAGTGAATGGAAGGAGCAGTTCTTC. Encoded protein: CASSEWKEQFF.

In this sample, this clone turned up many times. V usage is TRBV3-1 and J usage is TRBJ2-7; the match to TRBD2 covers 7 bases. The CDR3 covers 14 residues. From germline, CDR1 is LGHDT and CDR2 YNNKEL (reference sequence). J gave up 2 bases and V 4 bases, and 5 bases lay outside the gene matches. The CDR3 DNA follows: TGTGCCAGCAGCCCGTGGCGGGGGACCTACGAGCAGTACTTC. It translates to CASSPWRGTYEQYF.

This clone turned up a few times. This chain connects TRBV19 to TRBJ2-5, with 10 bases aligning to TRBD1. Germline V gene lookup returns CDR1 LNHDA and CDR2 SQIVND (reference sequence). Trimming took 5 bases from V and 5 from J; bases not matched to a gene: 8. CDR3 length: 15 residues. The CDR3 reads CASSSGTGELETQYF. CDR3 nucleotide sequence: TGTGCCAGTAGTTCCGGGACAGGGGAATTGGAGACCCAGTACTTC.

The genes are TRBV5-1 and TRBJ2-3, with 7 bases identical to TRBD1. The CDR3 is 14 residues long. CDR1 is SGHRS, CDR2 YFSETQ, per germline. Trimming took 5 bases from V and 0 from J; bases not matched to a gene: 3. CDR3 coding DNA: TGCGCCAGCAGTCCGGGACAGAGCACAGATACGCAGTATTTT. Its protein product is CASSPGQSTDTQYF.

This clone was seen repeatedly, ten times or more. The V and J genes are TRBV7-8 and TRBJ2-2; D is possibly TRBD1 (5 bases). The CDR3 runs 15 residues. Germline CDR1 SGHVS, CDR2 FQNEAQ. Between the trimmed V and J ends, which lost 3 bases and 6 bases, there was a span of 14 bases. CDR3 bases: TGTGCCAGCAGCTTTTCAGGGTTTCAGTCCGGGGAGCTGTTTTTT. Protein: CASSFSGFQSGELFF.

In its sample, this clone ranks as medium-sized. This chain joins TRBV6-1 and TRBJ1-6, with D hard to call. Germline V lookup: CDR1 MNHNS, CDR2 SASEGT. This CDR3 region has 13 residues. V was shortened by 10 bases and J by 0 bases, with 7 bases between the two germline ends. CDR3 sequence (DNA): TGTGCCACCCAGAGCTCCTATAATTCACCCCTCCACTTT. Protein sequence: CATQSSYNSPLHF.

The chain carries TRBV4-1 and TRBJ1-5; D not certain. Trimming stripped 3 bases from V and 3 bases from J, with 12 bases between. This CDR3 comprises 15 residues. CDR1 is MGHRA, CDR2 YSYEKL, per germline. DNA for the CDR3: TGCGCCAGCAGCCAGGTGGGTCAGTTCAATCAGCCCCAGCATTTT. It is translated as CASSQVGQFNQPQHF.

The chain has TRBV27 and TRBJ1-5, with D perhaps TRBD1 (5 bases). CDR3 length equals 15 residues. Trimming left V 4 bases short and J 2 bases short, with 12 bases between. The germline CDR1 and CDR2 sequences are MNHEY and SMNVEV (reference sequence). The DNA for the CDR3 is TGTGCCAGCAGTTGGGACCCCGCGGGCAATCAGCCCCAGCATTTT. Its translation is CASSWDPAGNQPQHF.